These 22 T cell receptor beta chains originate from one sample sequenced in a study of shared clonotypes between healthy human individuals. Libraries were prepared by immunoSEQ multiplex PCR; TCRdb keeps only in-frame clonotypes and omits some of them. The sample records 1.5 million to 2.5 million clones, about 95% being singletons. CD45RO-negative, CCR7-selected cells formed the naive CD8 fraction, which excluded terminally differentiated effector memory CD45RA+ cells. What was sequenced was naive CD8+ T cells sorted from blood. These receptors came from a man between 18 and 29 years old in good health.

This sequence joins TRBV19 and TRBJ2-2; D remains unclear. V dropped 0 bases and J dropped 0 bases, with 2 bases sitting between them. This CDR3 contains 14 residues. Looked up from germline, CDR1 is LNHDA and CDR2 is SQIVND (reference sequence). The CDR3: CASSIDSNTGELFF. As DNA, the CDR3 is TGTGCCAGTAGTATAGACTCGAACACCGGGGAGCTGTTTTTT.

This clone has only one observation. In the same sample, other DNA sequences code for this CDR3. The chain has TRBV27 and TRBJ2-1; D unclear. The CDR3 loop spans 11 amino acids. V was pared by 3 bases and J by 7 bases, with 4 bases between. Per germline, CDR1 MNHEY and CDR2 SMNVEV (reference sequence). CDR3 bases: TGTGCCAGCAGTTTTGGTAATGAGCAGTTCTTC. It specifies CASSFGNEQFF.

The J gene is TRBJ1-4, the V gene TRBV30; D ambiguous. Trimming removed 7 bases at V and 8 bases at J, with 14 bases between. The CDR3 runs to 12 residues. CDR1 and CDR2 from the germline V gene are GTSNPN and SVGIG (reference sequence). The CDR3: CASWEAGEKLFF. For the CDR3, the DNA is TGTGCCTCGTGGGAAGCCGGGGAAAAACTGTTTTTT.

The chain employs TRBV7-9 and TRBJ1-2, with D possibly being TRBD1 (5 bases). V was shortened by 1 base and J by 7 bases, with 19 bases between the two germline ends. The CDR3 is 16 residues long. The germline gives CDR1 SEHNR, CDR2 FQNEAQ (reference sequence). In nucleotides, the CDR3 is TGTGCCAGCAGCTTAGGATCGCCGGGGCCCGGTGCTGGCTACACCTTC. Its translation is CASSLGSPGPGAGYTF. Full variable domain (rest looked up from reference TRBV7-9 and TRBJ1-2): DTGVSQNPRHKITKRGQNVTFRCDPISEHNRLYWYRQTLGQGPEFLTYFQNEAQLEKSRLLSDRFSAERPKGSFSTLEIQRTEQGDSAMYLCASSLGSPGPGAGYTFGSGTRLTVV.

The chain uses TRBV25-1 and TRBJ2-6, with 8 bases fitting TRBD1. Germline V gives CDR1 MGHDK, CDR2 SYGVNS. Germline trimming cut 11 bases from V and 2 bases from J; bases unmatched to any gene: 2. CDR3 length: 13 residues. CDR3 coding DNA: TGTGCCGCACAGGGGGCTGGGGCCAACGTCCTGACTTTC. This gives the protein CAAQGAGANVLTF. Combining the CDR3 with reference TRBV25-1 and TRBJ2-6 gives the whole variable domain EADIYQTPRYLVIGTGKKITLECSQTMGHDKMYWYQQDPGMELHLIHYSYGVNSTEKGDLSSESTVSRIRTEHFPLTLESARPSHTSQYLCAAQGAGANVLTFGAGSRLTVL.

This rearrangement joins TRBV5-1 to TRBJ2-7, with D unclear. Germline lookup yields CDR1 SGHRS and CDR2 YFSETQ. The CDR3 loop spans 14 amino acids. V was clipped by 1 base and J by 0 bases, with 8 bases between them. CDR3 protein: CASSLIWSSYEQYF. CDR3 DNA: TGCGCCAGCAGCTTGATCTGGAGCTCCTACGAGCAGTACTTC.

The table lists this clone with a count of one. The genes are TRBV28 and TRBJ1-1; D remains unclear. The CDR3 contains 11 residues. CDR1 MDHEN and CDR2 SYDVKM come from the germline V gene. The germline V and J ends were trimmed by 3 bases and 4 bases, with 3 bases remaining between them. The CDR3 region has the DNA TGTGCCAGCAGTTTGATCACTGAAGCTTTCTTT. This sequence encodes CASSLITEAFF.

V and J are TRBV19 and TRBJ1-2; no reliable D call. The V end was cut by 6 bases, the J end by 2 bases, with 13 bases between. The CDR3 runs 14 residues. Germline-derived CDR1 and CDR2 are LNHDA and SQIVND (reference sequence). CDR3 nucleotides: TGTGCCAGTAGGGTCCCAGGAGGGAACTATGGCTACACCTTC. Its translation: CASRVPGGNYGYTF.

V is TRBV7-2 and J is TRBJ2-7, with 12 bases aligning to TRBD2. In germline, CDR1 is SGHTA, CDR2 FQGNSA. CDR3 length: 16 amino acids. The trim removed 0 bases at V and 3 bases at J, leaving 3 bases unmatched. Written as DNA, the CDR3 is TGTGCCAGCAGCTTAGCCAGGACTAGCGGGAACTACGAGCAGTACTTC. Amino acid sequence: CASSLARTSGNYEQYF.

The CDR3 nucleotides read TGCGCCAGCAGTCTCCTCGGGACAAGGCAAGAGACCCAGTACTTC. Residues: CASSLLGTRQETQYF. The chain is built from TRBV5-1 and TRBJ2-5; tentative D call: TRBD1 (6 bases). The length of the CDR3 is 15 residues. Germline-derived CDR1 and CDR2 are SGHRS and YFSETQ. The V and J ends lost 5 bases and 2 bases respectively, with 16 bases between them.

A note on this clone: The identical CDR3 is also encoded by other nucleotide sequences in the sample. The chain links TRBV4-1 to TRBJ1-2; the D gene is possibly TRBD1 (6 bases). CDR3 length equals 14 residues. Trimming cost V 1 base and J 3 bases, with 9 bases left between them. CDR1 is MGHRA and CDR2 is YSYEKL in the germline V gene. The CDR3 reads CASSQVPGDYGYTF. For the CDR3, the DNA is TGCGCCAGCAGCCAAGTGCCAGGGGACTATGGCTACACCTTC.

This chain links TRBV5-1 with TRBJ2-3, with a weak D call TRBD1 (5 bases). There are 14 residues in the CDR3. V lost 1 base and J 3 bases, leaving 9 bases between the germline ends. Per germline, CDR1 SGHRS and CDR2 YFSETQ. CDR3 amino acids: CASSLRTLTDTQYF. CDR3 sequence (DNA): TGCGCCAGCAGCTTGCGGACACTTACAGATACGCAGTATTTT.

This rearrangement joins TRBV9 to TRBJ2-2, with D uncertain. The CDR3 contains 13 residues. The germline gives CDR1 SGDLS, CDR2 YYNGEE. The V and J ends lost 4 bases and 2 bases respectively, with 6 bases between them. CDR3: CASSTENTGELFF. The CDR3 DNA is TGTGCCAGCAGCACCGAAAACACCGGGGAGCTGTTTTTT.

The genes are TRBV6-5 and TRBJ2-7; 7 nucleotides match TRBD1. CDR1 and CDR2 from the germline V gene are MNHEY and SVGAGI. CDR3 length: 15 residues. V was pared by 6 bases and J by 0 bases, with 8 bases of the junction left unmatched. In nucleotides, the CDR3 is TGTGCCAGCAGCCCAGACAGGGCCTCCTCCTACGAGCAGTACTTC. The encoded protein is CASSPDRASSYEQYF.

The CDR3 is CASSQGVTPYNYGYTF. CDR3 nucleotides: TGTGCCAGCAGCCAAGGCGTCACACCTTATAACTATGGCTACACCTTC. The chain is built from TRBV14 and TRBJ1-2; no clear D. Germline CDR1 reads SGHDN; CDR2 reads FVKESK. The CDR3 runs 16 residues. Trimming took off 1 base at V and 1 base at J, with 13 bases between the two ends.

The CDR3, as DNA: TGTGCCAGCAGCTCTTTCGAAACAGGATTCACAGATACGCAGTATTTT. As protein: CASSSFETGFTDTQYF. The chain has TRBV7-9 and TRBJ2-3, with D maybe TRBD1 (5 bases). CDR1 is SEHNR and CDR2 is FQNEAQ in the germline V gene (reference sequence). Deletions cut 4 bases from V and 2 bases from J, with 16 bases between. The CDR3 runs 16 residues.

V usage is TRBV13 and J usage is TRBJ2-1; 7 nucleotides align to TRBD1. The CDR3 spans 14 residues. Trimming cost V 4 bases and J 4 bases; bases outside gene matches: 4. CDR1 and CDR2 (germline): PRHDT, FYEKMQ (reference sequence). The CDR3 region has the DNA TGTGCCAGCAGCTCCCCGACAGGGTACAATGAGCAGTTCTTC. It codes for CASSSPTGYNEQFF.

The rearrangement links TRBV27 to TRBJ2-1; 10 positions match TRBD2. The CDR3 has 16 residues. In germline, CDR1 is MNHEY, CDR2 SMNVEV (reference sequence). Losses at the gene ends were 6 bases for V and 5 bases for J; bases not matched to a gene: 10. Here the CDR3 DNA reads TGTGCCAGCAGCCTGAGACTAGCGGGTAAAGACAATGAGCAGTTCTTC. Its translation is CASSLRLAGKDNEQFF.

The chain's CDR3 is CASSLGTDPLGYTF. The CDR3 DNA is TGTGCCAGCAGCTTAGGGACAGACCCTCTTGGCTACACCTTC. The chain recombines TRBV13 with TRBJ1-2; D is perhaps TRBD1 (5 bases). V lost 0 bases and J lost 7, with 12 bases in between. The CDR3 is made up of 14 amino acids. CDR1 PRHDT and CDR2 FYEKMQ come from the germline V gene (reference sequence).

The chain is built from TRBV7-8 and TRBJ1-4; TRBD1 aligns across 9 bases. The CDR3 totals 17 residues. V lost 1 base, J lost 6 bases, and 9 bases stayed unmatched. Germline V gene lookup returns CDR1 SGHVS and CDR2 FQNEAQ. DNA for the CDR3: TGTGCCAGCAGCTTAGGAGGGACAGGGATAGGCTATGAAAAACTGTTTTTT. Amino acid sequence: CASSLGGTGIGYEKLFF.

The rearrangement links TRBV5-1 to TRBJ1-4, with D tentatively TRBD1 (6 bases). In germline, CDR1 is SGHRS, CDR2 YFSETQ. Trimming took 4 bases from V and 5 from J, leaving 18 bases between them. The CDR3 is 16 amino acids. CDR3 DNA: TGCGCCAGCAGCCCTACTTCCGGGACACTAAATGAAAAACTGTTTTTT. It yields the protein CASSPTSGTLNEKLFF.

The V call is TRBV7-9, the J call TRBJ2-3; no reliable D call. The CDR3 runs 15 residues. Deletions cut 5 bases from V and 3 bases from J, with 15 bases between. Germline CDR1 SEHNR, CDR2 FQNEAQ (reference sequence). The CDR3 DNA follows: TGTGCCAGCAGCCCCGCGTGGGGTGTGACAGATACGCAGTATTTT. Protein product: CASSPAWGVTDTQYF. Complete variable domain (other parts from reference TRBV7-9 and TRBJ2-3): DTGVSQNPRHKITKRGQNVTFRCDPISEHNRLYWYRQTLGQGPEFLTYFQNEAQLEKSRLLSDRFSAERPKGSFSTLEIQRTEQGDSAMYLCASSPAWGVTDTQYFGPGTRLTVL.